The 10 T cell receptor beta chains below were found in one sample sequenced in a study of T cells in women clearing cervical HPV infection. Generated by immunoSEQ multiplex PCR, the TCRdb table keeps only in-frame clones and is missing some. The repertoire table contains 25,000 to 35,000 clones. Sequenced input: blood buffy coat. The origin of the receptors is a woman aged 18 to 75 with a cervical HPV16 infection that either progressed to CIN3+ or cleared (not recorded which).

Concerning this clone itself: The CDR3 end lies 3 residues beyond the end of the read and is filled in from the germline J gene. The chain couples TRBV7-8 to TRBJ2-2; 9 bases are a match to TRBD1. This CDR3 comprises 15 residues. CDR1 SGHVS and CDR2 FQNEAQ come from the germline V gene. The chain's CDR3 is CASSLAGQGVVKLFF. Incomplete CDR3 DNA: TGTGCCAGCAGCTTAGCGGGACAGGGAGTCGTAAAG.

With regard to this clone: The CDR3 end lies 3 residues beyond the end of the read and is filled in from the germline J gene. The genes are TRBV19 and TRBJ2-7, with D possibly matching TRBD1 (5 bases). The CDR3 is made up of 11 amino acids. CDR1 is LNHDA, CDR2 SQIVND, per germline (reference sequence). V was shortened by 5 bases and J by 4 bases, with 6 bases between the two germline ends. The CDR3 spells CASSHRYEQYF. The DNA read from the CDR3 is TGTGCCAGTAGTCACAGGTACGAG.

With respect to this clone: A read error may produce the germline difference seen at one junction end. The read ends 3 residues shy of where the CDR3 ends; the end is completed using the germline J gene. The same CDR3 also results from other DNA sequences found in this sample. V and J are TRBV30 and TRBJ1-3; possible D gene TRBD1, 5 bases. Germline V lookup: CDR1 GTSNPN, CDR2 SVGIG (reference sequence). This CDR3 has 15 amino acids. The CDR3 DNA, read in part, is TGTGCCTGGAGTGATCCAGGACAAGGAGGAAACACT. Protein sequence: CAWSDPGQGGNT. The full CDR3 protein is CAWSDPGQGGNTIYF.

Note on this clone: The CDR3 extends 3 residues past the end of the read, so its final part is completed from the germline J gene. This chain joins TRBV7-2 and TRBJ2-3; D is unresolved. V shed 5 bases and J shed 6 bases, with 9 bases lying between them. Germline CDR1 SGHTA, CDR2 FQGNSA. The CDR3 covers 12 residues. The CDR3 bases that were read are TGTGCCAGCAGCCCCCATCGGGATACG. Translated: CASSPHRDT. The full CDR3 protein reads CASSPHRDTQYF.

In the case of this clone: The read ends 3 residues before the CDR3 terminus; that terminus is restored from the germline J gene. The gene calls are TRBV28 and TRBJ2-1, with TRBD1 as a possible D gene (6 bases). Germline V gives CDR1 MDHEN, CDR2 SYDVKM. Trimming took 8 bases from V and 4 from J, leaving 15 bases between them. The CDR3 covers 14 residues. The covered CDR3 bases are TGTGCCAGCGGGGGCAGGGGCGCTTACAATGAG. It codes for CASGGRGAYNE. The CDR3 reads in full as CASGGRGAYNEQFF. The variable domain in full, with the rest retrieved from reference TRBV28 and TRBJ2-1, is DVKVTQSSRYLVKRTGEKVFLECVQDMDHENMFWYRQDPGLGLRLIYFSYDVKMKEKGDIPEGYSVSREKKERFSLILESASTNQTSMYLCASGGRGAYNEQFFGPGTRLTVL.

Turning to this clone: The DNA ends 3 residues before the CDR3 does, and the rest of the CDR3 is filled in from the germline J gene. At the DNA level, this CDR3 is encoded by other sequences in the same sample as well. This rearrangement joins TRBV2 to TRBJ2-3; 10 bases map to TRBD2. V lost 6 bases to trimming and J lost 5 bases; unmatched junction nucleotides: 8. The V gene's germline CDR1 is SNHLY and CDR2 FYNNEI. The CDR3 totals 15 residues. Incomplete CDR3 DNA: TGTGCCAGCAGCTCGCCTAGCGGGAGTGGAGATACG. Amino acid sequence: CASSSPSGSGDT. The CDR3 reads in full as CASSSPSGSGDTQYF.

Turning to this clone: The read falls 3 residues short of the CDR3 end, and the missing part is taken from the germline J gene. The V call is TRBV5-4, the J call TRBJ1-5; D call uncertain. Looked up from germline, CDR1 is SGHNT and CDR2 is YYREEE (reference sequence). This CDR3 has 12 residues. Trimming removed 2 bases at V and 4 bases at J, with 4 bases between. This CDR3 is CASSFPNQPQHF. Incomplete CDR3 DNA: TGTGCCAGCAGCTTCCCAAATCAGCCC.

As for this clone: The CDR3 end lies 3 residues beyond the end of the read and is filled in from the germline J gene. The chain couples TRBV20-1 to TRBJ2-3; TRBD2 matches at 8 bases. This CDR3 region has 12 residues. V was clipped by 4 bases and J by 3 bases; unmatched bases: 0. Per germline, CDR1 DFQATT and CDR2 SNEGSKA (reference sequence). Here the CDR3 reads CSAKRGTDTQYF. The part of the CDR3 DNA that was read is TGCAGTGCTAAGCGGGGGACAGATACG.

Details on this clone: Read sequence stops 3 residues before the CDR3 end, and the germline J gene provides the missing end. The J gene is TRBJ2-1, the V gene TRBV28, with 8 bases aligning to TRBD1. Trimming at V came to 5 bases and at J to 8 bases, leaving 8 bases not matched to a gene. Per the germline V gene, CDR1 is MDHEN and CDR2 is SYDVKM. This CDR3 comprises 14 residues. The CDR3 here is CASSPGTGGHEQFF. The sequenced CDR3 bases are TGTGCCAGCAGTCCAGGGACAGGAGGGCATGAG.

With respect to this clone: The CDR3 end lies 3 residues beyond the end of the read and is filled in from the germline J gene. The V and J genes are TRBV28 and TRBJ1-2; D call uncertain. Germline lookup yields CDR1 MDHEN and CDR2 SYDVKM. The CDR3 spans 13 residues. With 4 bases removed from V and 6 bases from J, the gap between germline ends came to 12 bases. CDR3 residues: CASSSHLRDGYTF. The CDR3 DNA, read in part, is TGTGCCAGCAGTTCTCACCTTCGGGATGGC.